The rows below give T cell receptor beta chains drawn from one sample of a study of blood T cell repertoires in COVID-19. TCRdb's copy holds only in-frame clones and misses some; the assay was immunoSEQ multiplex PCR. This table has around 260,000 clones, 70% to 85% appearing once. Sequencing was carried out using peripheral blood. The source is a human donor with COVID-19, enrolled during active disease. The donor label of this sample is uncertain. Both conserved end residues are part of each CDR3. A D gene is named only where the DNA matches it firmly. The size entry is marked missing in some rows and otherwise reads once, few, many or a size class.

clone size: NA
CDR3 length: 14
D gene: NA
V gene: TRBV28
J gene: TRBJ1-6
CDR3 DNA: TGTGCCAGCAACGGGCAGGGCTTCGGATCACCCCTCCACTTT
CDR3 protein: CASNGQGFGSPLHF

clone size: NA
CDR3 length: 15
D gene: TRBD1
V gene: TRBV6-2/TRBV6-3
J gene: TRBJ2-1
CDR3 DNA: TGTGCCAGCAGTCCCGGGACAGGGCTAATCAATGAGCAGTTCTTC
CDR3 protein: CASSPGTGLINEQFF

clone size: NA
CDR3 length: 15
D gene: NA
V gene: TRBV5-1
J gene: TRBJ1-3
CDR3 DNA: TGCGCCAGCAGCTTGGAGATAGCCCGCGGAAACACCATATATTTT
CDR3 protein: CASSLEIARGNTIYF

clone size: NA
CDR3 length: 11
D gene: NA
V gene: TRBV29-1
J gene: TRBJ1-1
CDR3 DNA: TGCAGCGTTGTAGAACAAGTTGAAGCTTTCTTT
CDR3 protein: CSVVEQVEAFF

clone size: NA
CDR3 length: 15
D gene: NA
V gene: TRBV6-5
J gene: TRBJ2-4
CDR3 DNA: TGTGCCAGCAGTTACTCAACTAGCTTCGGAAACATTCAGTACTTC
CDR3 protein: CASSYSTSFGNIQYF

clone size: NA
CDR3 length: 13
D gene: NA
V gene: TRBV7-9
J gene: TRBJ1-1
CDR3 DNA: TGTGCCAGCAGCTTCGGAGGAAACACTGAAGCTTTCTTT
CDR3 protein: CASSFGGNTEAFF

clone size: NA
CDR3 length: 12
D gene: TRBD1
V gene: TRBV28
J gene: TRBJ2-7
CDR3 DNA: TGTGCCAGCAGGGGACAGGGTCTTGAGCAGTACTTC
CDR3 protein: CASRGQGLEQYF

clone size: NA
CDR3 length: 17
D gene: NA
V gene: TRBV9
J gene: TRBJ2-5
CDR3 DNA: TGTGCCAGCAGCCCGCGATCTGGGGCCGCCAAGCAAGAGACCCAGTACTTC
CDR3 protein: CASSPRSGAAKQETQYF

clone size: many
CDR3 length: 16
D gene: TRBD1
V gene: TRBV5-5
J gene: TRBJ1-6
CDR3 DNA: TGTGCCAGCAGCTCTACAGGGGGCGTCCATAATTCACCCCTCCACTTT
CDR3 protein: CASSSTGGVHNSPLHF

clone size: NA
CDR3 length: 15
D gene: NA
V gene: TRBV7-2
J gene: TRBJ2-7
CDR3 DNA: TGTGCCAGCAGCTTAGGTCCGACTTTCTCCTACGAGCAGTACTTC
CDR3 protein: CASSLGPTFSYEQYF

clone size: NA
CDR3 length: 14
D gene: TRBD2
V gene: TRBV28
J gene: TRBJ2-3
CDR3 DNA: TGTGCCAGCACCCGACTAGCCTTCACAGATACGCAGTATTTT
CDR3 protein: CASTRLAFTDTQYF

clone size: once
CDR3 length: 14
D gene: NA
V gene: TRBV27
J gene: TRBJ2-5
CDR3 DNA: TGTGCCAGCAGTTTATCGTTGATTTCGGGGACCCAGTACTTC
CDR3 protein: CASSLSLISGTQYF

clone size: NA
CDR3 length: 14
D gene: NA
V gene: TRBV2
J gene: TRBJ2-7
CDR3 DNA: TGTGCCAGCAGTGAGGTGGGGCCCCGCTACGAGCAGTACTTC
CDR3 protein: CASSEVGPRYEQYF

clone size: NA
CDR3 length: 17
D gene: NA
V gene: TRBV3-1/TRBV3-2
J gene: TRBJ2-5
CDR3 DNA: TGTGCCAGCAGCCAAGATGTGGGTGTACGGGGCCAAGAGACCCAGTACTTC
CDR3 protein: CASSQDVGVRGQETQYF

clone size: once
CDR3 length: 16
D gene: TRBD2
V gene: TRBV6-5
J gene: TRBJ2-3
CDR3 DNA: TGTGCCAGCAGTTCGGCCGGGACTACATACGCAGATACGCAGTATTTT
CDR3 protein: CASSSAGTTYADTQYF

clone size: NA
CDR3 length: 16
D gene: NA
V gene: TRBV9
J gene: TRBJ2-2
CDR3 DNA: TGTGCCAGCAGCGTAGCTCTGGCAGCGAACACCGGGGAGCTGTTTTTT
CDR3 protein: CASSVALAANTGELFF

clone size: NA
CDR3 length: 16
D gene: TRBD1
V gene: TRBV18
J gene: TRBJ2-3
CDR3 DNA: TGTGCCAGCTCACCGACCGGGGACAGGAAAATAGATACGCAGTATTTT
CDR3 protein: CASSPTGDRKIDTQYF

clone size: NA
CDR3 length: 14
D gene: NA
V gene: TRBV30
J gene: TRBJ1-6
CDR3 DNA: TGTGCCTGGAGTGTACGGGGGAATAATTCACCCCTCCACTTT
CDR3 protein: CAWSVRGNNSPLHF

clone size: NA
CDR3 length: 13
D gene: TRBD2
V gene: TRBV28
J gene: TRBJ2-2
CDR3 DNA: TGTGCCAGCACCATAGCGGGAGCCGGGGAGCTGTTTTTT
CDR3 protein: CASTIAGAGELFF

clone size: few
CDR3 length: 14
D gene: NA
V gene: TRBV7-2
J gene: TRBJ2-5
CDR3 DNA: TGTGCCAGCAGCTTATTTTCACAGATGGAGACCCAGTACTTC
CDR3 protein: CASSLFSQMETQYF

clone size: NA
CDR3 length: 15
D gene: NA
V gene: TRBV10-1
J gene: TRBJ1-1
CDR3 DNA: TGCGCCAGCAGTGAGTGGGGCGCGGTGAACACTGAAGCTTTCTTT
CDR3 protein: CASSEWGAVNTEAFF

clone size: NA
CDR3 length: 15
D gene: NA
V gene: TRBV14
J gene: TRBJ2-3
CDR3 DNA: TGTGCCAGCAGCCCCTCTATCTCTAGCACAGATACGCAGTATTTT
CDR3 protein: CASSPSISSTDTQYF

clone size: NA
CDR3 length: 15
D gene: TRBD1
V gene: TRBV6-5
J gene: TRBJ1-1
CDR3 DNA: TGTGCCAGCAAGGGGGCCAGGGACGCGAACACTGAAGCTTTCTTT
CDR3 protein: CASKGARDANTEAFF

clone size: NA
CDR3 length: 14
D gene: TRBD1
V gene: TRBV6-5
J gene: TRBJ1-2
CDR3 DNA: TGTGCCAGCAGGAAGACAGGGAGCGGAGAAGGCTACACCTTC
CDR3 protein: CASRKTGSGEGYTF